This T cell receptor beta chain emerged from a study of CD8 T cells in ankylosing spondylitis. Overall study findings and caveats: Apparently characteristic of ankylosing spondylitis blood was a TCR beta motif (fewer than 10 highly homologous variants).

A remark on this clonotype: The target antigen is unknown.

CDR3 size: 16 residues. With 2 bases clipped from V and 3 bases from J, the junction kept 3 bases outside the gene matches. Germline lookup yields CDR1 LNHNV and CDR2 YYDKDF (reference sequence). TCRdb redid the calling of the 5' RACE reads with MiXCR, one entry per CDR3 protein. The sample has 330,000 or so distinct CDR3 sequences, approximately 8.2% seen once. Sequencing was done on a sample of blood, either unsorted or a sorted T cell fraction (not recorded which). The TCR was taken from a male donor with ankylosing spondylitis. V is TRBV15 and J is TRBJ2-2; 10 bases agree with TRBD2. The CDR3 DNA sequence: TGTGCCACCAGCAGAAGCGGGAGGGCCGACACCGGGGAGCTGTTTTTT. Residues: CATSRSGRADTGELFF.